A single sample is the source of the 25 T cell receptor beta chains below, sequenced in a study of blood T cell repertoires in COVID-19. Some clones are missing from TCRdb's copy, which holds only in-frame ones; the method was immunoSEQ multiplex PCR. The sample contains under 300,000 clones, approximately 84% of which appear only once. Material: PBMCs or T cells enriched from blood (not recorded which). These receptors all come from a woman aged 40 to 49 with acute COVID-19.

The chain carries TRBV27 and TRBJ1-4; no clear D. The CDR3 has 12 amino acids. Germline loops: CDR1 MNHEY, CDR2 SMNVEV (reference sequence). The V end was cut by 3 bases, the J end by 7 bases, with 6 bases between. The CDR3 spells CASSFFGEKLFF. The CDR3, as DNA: TGTGCCAGCAGTTTTTTCGGTGAAAAACTGTTTTTT.

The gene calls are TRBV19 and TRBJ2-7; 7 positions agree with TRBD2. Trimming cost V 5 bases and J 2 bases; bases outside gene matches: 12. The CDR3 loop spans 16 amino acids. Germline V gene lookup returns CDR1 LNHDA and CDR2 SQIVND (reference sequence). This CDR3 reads CASSPGGGNYPYEQYF. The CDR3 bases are TGTGCCAGTAGTCCGGGGGGAGGGAATTACCCCTACGAGCAGTACTTC.

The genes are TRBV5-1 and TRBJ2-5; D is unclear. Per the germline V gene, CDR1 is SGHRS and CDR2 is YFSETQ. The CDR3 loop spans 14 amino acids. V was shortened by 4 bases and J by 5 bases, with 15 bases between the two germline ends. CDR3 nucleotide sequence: TGCGCCAGCAGCCCCGAGCCAGACGGGGAGACCCAGTACTTC. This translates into CASSPEPDGETQYF.

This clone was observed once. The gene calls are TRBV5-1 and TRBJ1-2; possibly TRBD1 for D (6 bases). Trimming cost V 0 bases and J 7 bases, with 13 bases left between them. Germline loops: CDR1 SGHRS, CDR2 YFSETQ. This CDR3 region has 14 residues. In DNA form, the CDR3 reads TGCGCCAGCAGCTTGGCAGGGGACGTGGCTGGCTACACCTTC. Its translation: CASSLAGDVAGYTF.

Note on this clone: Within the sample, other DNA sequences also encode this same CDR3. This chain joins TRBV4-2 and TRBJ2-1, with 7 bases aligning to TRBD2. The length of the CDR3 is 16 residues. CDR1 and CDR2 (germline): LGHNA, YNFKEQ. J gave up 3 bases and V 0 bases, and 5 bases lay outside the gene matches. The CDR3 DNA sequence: TGTGCCAGCAGCCAAGATAAGGCTAGCGGCTACAATGAGCAGTTCTTC. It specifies CASSQDKASGYNEQFF.

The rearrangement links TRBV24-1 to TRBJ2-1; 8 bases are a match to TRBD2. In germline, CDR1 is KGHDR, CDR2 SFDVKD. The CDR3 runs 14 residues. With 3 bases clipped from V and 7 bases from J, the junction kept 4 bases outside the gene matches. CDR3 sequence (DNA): TGTGCCACCAGTGATCGAGCGGGAGTGAATGAGCAGTTCTTC. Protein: CATSDRAGVNEQFF.

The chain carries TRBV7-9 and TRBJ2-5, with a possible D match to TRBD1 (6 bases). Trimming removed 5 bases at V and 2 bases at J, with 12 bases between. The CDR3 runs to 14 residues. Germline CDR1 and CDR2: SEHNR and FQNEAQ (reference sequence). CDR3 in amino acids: CASSLRTAQETQYF. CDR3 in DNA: TGTGCCAGCAGCCTTCGGACAGCTCAAGAGACCCAGTACTTC.

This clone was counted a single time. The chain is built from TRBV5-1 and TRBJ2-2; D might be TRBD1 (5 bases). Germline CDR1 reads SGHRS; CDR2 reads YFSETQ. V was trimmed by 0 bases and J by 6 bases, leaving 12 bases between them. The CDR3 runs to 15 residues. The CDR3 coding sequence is TGCGCCAGCAGCTTGGCACAGGATGGCTCCGGGGAGCTGTTTTTT. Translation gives CASSLAQDGSGELFF.

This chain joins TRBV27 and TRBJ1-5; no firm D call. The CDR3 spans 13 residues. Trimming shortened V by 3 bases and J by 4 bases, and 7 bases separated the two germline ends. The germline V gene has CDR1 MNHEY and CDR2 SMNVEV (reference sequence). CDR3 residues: CASSLAFNQPQHF. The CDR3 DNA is TGTGCCAGCAGTTTGGCCTTTAATCAGCCCCAGCATTTT.

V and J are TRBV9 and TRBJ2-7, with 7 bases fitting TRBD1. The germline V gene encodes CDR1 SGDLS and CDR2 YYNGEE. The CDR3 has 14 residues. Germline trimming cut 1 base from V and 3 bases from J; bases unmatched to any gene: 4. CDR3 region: CASSVSAGGYEQYF. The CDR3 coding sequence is TGTGCCAGCAGCGTATCCGCAGGGGGCTACGAGCAGTACTTC.

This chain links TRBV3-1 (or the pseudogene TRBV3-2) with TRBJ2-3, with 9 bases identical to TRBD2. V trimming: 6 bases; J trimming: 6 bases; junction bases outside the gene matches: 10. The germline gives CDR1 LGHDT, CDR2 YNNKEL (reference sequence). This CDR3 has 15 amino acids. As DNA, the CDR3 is TGTGCCAGCAGGAAGCTAGCGGGGCCCGACGATACGCAGTATTTT. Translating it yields CASRKLAGPDDTQYF.

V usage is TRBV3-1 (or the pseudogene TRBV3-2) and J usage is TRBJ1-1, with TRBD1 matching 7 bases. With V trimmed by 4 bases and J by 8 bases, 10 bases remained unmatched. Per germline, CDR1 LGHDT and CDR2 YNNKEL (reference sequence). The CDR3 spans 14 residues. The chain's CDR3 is CASSPPDRYYEAFF. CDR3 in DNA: TGTGCCAGCAGCCCCCCGGACAGGTATTACGAAGCTTTCTTT.

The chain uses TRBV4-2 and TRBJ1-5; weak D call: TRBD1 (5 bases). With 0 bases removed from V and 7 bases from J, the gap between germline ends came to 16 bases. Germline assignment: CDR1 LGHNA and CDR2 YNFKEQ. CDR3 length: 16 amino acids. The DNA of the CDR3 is TGTGCCAGCAGCCAAGAGATGGGGCAGGGCGAACAGCCCCAGCATTTT. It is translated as CASSQEMGQGEQPQHF.

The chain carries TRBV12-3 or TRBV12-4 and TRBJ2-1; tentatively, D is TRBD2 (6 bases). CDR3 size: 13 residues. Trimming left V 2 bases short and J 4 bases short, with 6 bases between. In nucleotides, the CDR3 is TGTGCCAGCAGTTTACGGGAGTACAATGAGCAGTTCTTC. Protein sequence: CASSLREYNEQFF.

In nucleotides, the CDR3 is TGTGCCAGCACACCTCAAACCGGGGTGGGGGAAGCTTTCTTT. Its protein product is CASTPQTGVGEAFF. The chain joins TRBV5-6 to TRBJ1-1; D remains unclear. This CDR3 contains 14 residues. Germline V gene data show CDR1 as SGHDT and CDR2 as YYEEEE. V shed 6 bases and J shed 8 bases, with 20 bases lying between them.

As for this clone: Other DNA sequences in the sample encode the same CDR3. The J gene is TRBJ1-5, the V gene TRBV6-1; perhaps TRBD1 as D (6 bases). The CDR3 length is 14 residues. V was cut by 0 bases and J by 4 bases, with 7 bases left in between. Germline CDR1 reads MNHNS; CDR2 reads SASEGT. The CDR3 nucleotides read TGTGCCAGCAGTGAAGCGCAGGGGAATCAGCCCCAGCATTTT. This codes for CASSEAQGNQPQHF.

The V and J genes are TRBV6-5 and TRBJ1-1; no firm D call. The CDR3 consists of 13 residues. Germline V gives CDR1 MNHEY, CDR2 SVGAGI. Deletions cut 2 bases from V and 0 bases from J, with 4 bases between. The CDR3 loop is CASSYQMNTEAFF. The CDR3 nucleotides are TGTGCCAGCAGTTACCAGATGAACACTGAAGCTTTCTTT.

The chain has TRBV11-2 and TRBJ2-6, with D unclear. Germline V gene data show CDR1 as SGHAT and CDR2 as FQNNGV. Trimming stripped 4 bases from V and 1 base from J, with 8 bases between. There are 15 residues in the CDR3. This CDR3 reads CASSYYGSGANVLTF. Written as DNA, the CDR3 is TGTGCCAGCAGCTACTATGGGTCTGGGGCCAACGTCCTGACTTTC.

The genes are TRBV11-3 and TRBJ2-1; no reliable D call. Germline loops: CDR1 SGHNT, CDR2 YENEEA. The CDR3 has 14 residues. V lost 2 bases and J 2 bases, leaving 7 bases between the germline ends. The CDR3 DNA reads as TGTGCCAGCAGCTTACGTGGAGCCTACAATGAGCAGTTCTTC. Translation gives CASSLRGAYNEQFF.

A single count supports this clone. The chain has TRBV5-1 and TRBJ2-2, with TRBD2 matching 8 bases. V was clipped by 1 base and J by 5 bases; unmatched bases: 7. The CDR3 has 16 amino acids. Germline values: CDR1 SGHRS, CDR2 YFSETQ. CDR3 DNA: TGCGCCAGCAGCTTGACGGGAGGGTCGGAGACCGGGGAGCTGTTTTTT. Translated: CASSLTGGSETGELFF.

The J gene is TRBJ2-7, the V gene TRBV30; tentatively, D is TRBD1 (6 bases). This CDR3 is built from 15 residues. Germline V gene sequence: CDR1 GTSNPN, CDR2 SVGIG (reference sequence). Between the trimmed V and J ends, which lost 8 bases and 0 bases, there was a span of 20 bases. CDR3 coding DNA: TGTGCCCGTGCCGCCCCGGGACACGGCTCCTACGAGCAGTACTTC. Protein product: CARAAPGHGSYEQYF.

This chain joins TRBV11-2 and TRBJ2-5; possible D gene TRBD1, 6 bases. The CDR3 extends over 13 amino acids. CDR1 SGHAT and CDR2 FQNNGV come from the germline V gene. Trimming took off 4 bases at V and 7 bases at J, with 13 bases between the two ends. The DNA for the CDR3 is TGTGCCAGCAGCTCGACAGGCCTCGGGACCCAGTACTTC. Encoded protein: CASSSTGLGTQYF.

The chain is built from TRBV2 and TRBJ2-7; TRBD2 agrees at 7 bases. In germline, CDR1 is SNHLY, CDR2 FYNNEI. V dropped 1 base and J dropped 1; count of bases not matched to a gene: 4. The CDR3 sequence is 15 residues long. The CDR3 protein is CASSEVAGLSYEQYF. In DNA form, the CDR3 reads TGTGCCAGCAGTGAAGTAGCGGGCCTTTCCTACGAGCAGTACTTC.

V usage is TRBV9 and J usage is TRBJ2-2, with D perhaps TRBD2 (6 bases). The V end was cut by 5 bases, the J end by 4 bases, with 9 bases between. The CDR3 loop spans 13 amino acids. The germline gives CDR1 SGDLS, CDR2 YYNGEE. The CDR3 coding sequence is TGTGCCAGCAGGAAGGGACTCACCGGGGAGCTGTTTTTT. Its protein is CASRKGLTGELFF.

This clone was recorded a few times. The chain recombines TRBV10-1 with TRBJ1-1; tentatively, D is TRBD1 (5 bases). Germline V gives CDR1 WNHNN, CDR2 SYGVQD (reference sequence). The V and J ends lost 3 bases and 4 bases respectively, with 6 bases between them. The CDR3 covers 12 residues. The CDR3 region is CASSDDSTEAFF. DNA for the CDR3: TGCGCCAGCAGTGACGACAGCACTGAAGCTTTCTTT.